The T cell receptor (beta chain) under discussion was sequenced for a study of cytotoxic CD8 clonotypes in ibrutinib-treated CLL. Overall study: Results showed some 25 partial and 2 complete responses; following median approximately 69 months, around 15 remained remitted, approximately 12 advanced. Timing of response sample collection was a median roughly 11 months after treatment start, with a range of 6 to 36.

Study-level points and caveats: Samples from sustained-remission and progressing patients were taken at different times. Clonality was higher at baseline than in age-matched healthy donors and tracked circulating CD8+ T-cell counts.

The V and J ends lost 3 bases and 0 bases respectively, with 7 bases between them. This CDR3 is built from 14 residues. Germline V CDR1 and CDR2: SEHNR, FQNEAQ (reference sequence). Remarks on this clone: Its antigen is undetermined.

The data were produced by immunoSEQ multiplex PCR, yet TCRdb's version contains in-frame clones alone and is incomplete. Of 76,000 or so clones in the sample, less than 90% were seen once. Sequencing was performed on PBMCs, taken after 24 months of ibrutinib treatment. The source is a human donor with chronic lymphocytic leukemia. V is TRBV7-9 and J is TRBJ2-3; D is undetermined. In DNA, the CDR3 is TGTGCCAGCAGCTTCCGAATAAGCACAGATACGCAGTATTTT. Translation: CASSFRISTDTQYF.